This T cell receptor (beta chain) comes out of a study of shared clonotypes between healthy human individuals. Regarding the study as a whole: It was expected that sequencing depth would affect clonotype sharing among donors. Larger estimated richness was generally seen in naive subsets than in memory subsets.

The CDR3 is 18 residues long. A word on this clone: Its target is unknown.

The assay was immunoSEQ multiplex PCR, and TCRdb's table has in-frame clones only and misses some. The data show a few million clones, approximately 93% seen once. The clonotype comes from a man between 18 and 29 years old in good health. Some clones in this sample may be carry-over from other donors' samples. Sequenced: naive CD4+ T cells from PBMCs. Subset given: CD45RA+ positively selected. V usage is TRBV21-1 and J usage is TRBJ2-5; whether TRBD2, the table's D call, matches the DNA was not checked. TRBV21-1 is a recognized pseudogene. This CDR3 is CASSRTEGGIHQKETQYF. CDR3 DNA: TGTGCCAGCAGCCGAACAGAGGGAGGGATTCACCAAAAAGAGACCCAGTACTTC.